This T cell receptor (beta chain) is drawn from a study of cytotoxic CD8 clonotypes in ibrutinib-treated CLL. Study context: The average sample held roughly 250,000 productive templates and 91,000 or so productive rearrangements. Findings and limits, study-wide: Measured clonality at baseline was greater than in age-matched healthy donors and tracked with circulating CD8+ T-cell counts.

A remark on this clone: The antigen remains unidentified.

Target depth was 1 in 200,000 to 1 in 1 million T cells, about 10x per clonotype. TCRdb's copy holds only in-frame clones and misses some; the assay was immunoSEQ multiplex PCR. The data hold about 5,500 clones, with approximately 73% observed a single time. Germline CDR1 and CDR2: LNHDA and SQIVND (reference sequence). Germline trimming cut 6 bases from V and 4 bases from J; bases unmatched to any gene: 8. The CDR3 totals 15 residues. The sequence came from a human donor with chronic lymphocytic leukemia. The source was PBMCs, collected before ibrutinib treatment. V is TRBV19 and J is TRBJ2-2; the match to TRBD2 covers 7 bases. CDR3 amino acids: CASRPGLSTTGELFF. The CDR3 DNA reads as TGTGCCAGTAGACCGGGACTATCCACCACCGGGGAGCTGTTTTTT.